These T cell receptor beta chains were read from a single sample in a study of blood T cell repertoires in COVID-19. Sequenced by immunoSEQ multiplex PCR; TCRdb stores in-frame clones only, minus some. The table lists 410,000 or so clones, approximately 89% of them singletons, with under 2% in the top ten. The sequencing sample was made of peripheral blood. All receptors come from a woman aged 40 to 50 with COVID-19, enrolled during active disease. Each CDR3 is given with its conserved first and last residue. A D gene is named only where the DNA matches it firmly. Rows give clone size only sometimes, using once, few, many, or a class for an expanded clone.

v_gene: TRBV5-6; abundance: NA; d_gene: TRBD1; j_gene: TRBJ2-7; CDR3nt: TGTGCCAGCAGCTCGACAGGGGAGCAGTACTTC; CDR3aa: CASSSTGEQYF
v_gene: TRBV6-2/TRBV6-3; abundance: few; d_gene: TRBD1; j_gene: TRBJ1-5; CDR3nt: TGTGCCAGCAGTTGGACAGGGGGCATACAGCCCCAGCATTTT; CDR3aa: CASSWTGGIQPQHF
v_gene: TRBV2; abundance: NA; d_gene: NA; j_gene: TRBJ1-5; CDR3nt: TGTGCCAGCAGCACACTACCCAGCAATCAGCCCCAGCATTTT; CDR3aa: CASSTLPSNQPQHF
v_gene: TRBV7-9; abundance: NA; d_gene: TRBD2; j_gene: TRBJ2-7; CDR3nt: TGTGCCAGCAGCTTATCTACTAGCGGGACCTACGAGCAGTACTTC; CDR3aa: CASSLSTSGTYEQYF
v_gene: TRBV19; abundance: NA; d_gene: NA; j_gene: TRBJ2-5; CDR3nt: TGTGCCAGTAGCAGGAATTTTCAAGAGACCCAGTACTTC; CDR3aa: CASSRNFQETQYF
v_gene: TRBV7-9; abundance: NA; d_gene: NA; j_gene: TRBJ1-4; CDR3nt: TGTGCCAGCAGCCTTACGGGGGAGGATGAAAAACTGTTTTTT; CDR3aa: CASSLTGEDEKLFF
v_gene: TRBV9; abundance: NA; d_gene: NA; j_gene: TRBJ1-5; CDR3nt: TGTGCCAGCAGCGTAAGCCAGGGCAATCAGCCCCAGCATTTT; CDR3aa: CASSVSQGNQPQHF
v_gene: TRBV5-1; abundance: NA; d_gene: NA; j_gene: TRBJ2-7; CDR3nt: TGCGCCAGCAGAGTGGTTGGGGGCTTCGAGCAGTACTTC; CDR3aa: CASRVVGGFEQYF
v_gene: TRBV2; abundance: NA; d_gene: TRBD1; j_gene: TRBJ1-1; CDR3nt: TGTGCCAGCAGACTCAATCAACAGGGGAAGACTGAAGCTTTCTTT; CDR3aa: CASRLNQQGKTEAFF
v_gene: TRBV30; abundance: once; d_gene: NA; j_gene: TRBJ1-6; CDR3nt: TGTGCCTGGAGAGAATTACGGGAGGTGGGACCCCTCCACTTT; CDR3aa: CAWRELREVGPLHF
v_gene: TRBV28; abundance: NA; d_gene: TRBD1; j_gene: TRBJ2-7; CDR3nt: TGTGCCAGCAGTTTCATAGGAGGACAGGGGTCCCACGAGCAGTACTTC; CDR3aa: CASSFIGGQGSHEQYF
v_gene: TRBV24-1; abundance: NA; d_gene: TRBD1; j_gene: TRBJ2-1; CDR3nt: TGTGCCACCAGTGACCGACAGGGGCCCTACAATGAGCAGTTCTTC; CDR3aa: CATSDRQGPYNEQFF
v_gene: TRBV5-6; abundance: NA; d_gene: TRBD1; j_gene: TRBJ2-2; CDR3nt: TGTGCCAGCAGCCCGACGACAGGGTACAGGGAGCTGTTTTTT; CDR3aa: CASSPTTGYRELFF
v_gene: TRBV7-2; abundance: NA; d_gene: NA; j_gene: TRBJ2-7; CDR3nt: TGTGCCAGCAGCTTAGCTGGGGGGTTGCGGCCACCAATAAACTACGAGCAGTACTTC; CDR3aa: CASSLAGGLRPPINYEQYF
v_gene: TRBV19; abundance: NA; d_gene: NA; j_gene: TRBJ2-3; CDR3nt: TGTGCCAGTAGTTTGCGCCTGACAGATACGCAGTATTTT; CDR3aa: CASSLRLTDTQYF
v_gene: TRBV29-1; abundance: NA; d_gene: TRBD1; j_gene: TRBJ1-1; CDR3nt: TGCAGCGCTAGGCCCGGGACAGGAAACACTGAAGCTTTCTTT; CDR3aa: CSARPGTGNTEAFF
v_gene: TRBV15; abundance: NA; d_gene: TRBD1; j_gene: TRBJ1-6; CDR3nt: TGTGCCACCAGCAGAGATCACTTCGAGTTCGCCGGGACAGGACGATATTCACCCCTCCACTTT; CDR3aa: CATSRDHFEFAGTGRYSPLHF
v_gene: TRBV27; abundance: NA; d_gene: NA; j_gene: TRBJ2-2; CDR3nt: TGTGCCAGCAGTCCGATGGGGCTCGGTGCCGGGGAGCTGTTTTTT; CDR3aa: CASSPMGLGAGELFF
v_gene: TRBV6-2/TRBV6-3; abundance: few; d_gene: NA; j_gene: TRBJ1-3; CDR3nt: TGTGCCAGCAGTCGGAGTCCTGTCCCTGGAAACACCATATATTTT; CDR3aa: CASSRSPVPGNTIYF
v_gene: TRBV20-1; abundance: NA; d_gene: NA; j_gene: TRBJ1-2; CDR3nt: TGCAGTGCTCGGGGACATTATGGCTACACCTTC; CDR3aa: CSARGHYGYTF
v_gene: TRBV3-1/TRBV3-2; abundance: NA; d_gene: NA; j_gene: TRBJ2-1; CDR3nt: TGTGCCAGCAGCCAATCAGGGAACAATGAGCAGTTCTTC; CDR3aa: CASSQSGNNEQFF
v_gene: TRBV2; abundance: few; d_gene: NA; j_gene: TRBJ1-1; CDR3nt: TGTGCCAGCAGTGACTGGTTGTTTTTAGTTGACAGGAACACTGAAGCTTTCTTT; CDR3aa: CASSDWLFLVDRNTEAFF
v_gene: TRBV5-1; abundance: NA; d_gene: TRBD2; j_gene: TRBJ2-7; CDR3nt: TGCGCCAGCAGCCCCTGGGAGGCGGGAGTCAACGAGCAGTACTTC; CDR3aa: CASSPWEAGVNEQYF
v_gene: TRBV15; abundance: NA; d_gene: NA; j_gene: TRBJ1-4; CDR3nt: TGTGCCACCAGCAGAGGACCCACCGAGGAACTGTTTTTT; CDR3aa: CATSRGPTEELFF
v_gene: TRBV28; abundance: NA; d_gene: TRBD2; j_gene: TRBJ2-2; CDR3nt: TGTGCCAGCAGCGTTCTAGGACTAGCGGGAGGCGCCCCGAACACCGGGGAGCTGTTTTTT; CDR3aa: CASSVLGLAGGAPNTGELFF